This T cell receptor (beta chain) was sequenced for a study of blood T cells in healthy people across ages. Points from the study as a whole: When one million T cells were used, diversity estimates were thought to be underestimates. Researchers said unsorted PBMCs prevented a conclusive naive versus antigen-experienced comparison. Age advanced and TCR beta diversity per million T cells fell, roughly linearly.

It was with a sample-barcoded 5' primer and a J-beta primer mix that a second PCR of about 7 to 12 cycles was run. One entry per CDR3 protein, called by TCRdb with MiXCR from the 5' RACE reads. The sample carries about 1.8 million distinct CDR3 sequences, just under 50% recorded once. Between the trimmed V and J ends, which lost 6 bases and 11 bases, there was a span of 11 bases. The CDR3 sequence is 11 residues long. Germline CDR1 and CDR2: SNHLY and FYNNEI. Regarding this clonotype: Antigen specificity is unknown.

Isolating PBMCs gave at least 7 million of these cells per sample. Sequencing was performed on blood. This receptor was taken from a woman aged 40 to 55 in good health. The chain combines TRBV2 with TRBJ2-4, with D possibly matching TRBD1 (5 bases). CDR3 protein: CASRMTVFQYF. Here the CDR3 DNA reads TGTGCCAGCAGGATGACAGTATTTCAGTACTTC.